A single T cell receptor beta chain is shown here with its context. This table comes from immunoSEQ multiplex PCR, and its TCRdb copy is limited to in-frame clones, with some not included. The table has under 200,000 clones, approximately 96% seen once. The data stem from a study of control samples from healthy donors and cancer patients. The CDR3 consists of 16 residues. Germline V gene data show CDR1 as MNHEY and CDR2 as SVGAGI. Trimming cost V 2 bases and J 0 bases, with 10 bases left between them. The gene calls are TRBV6-5 and TRBJ1-4; D is ambiguous. This sequence originates from a woman in her thirties or forties in good health. The specimen was blood. CDR3 bases: TGTGCCAGCAGTTACGGCAGAACCCCAACTAATGAAAAACTGTTTTTT. Translation: CASSYGRTPTNEKLFF.